The 25 T cell receptor beta chains in this list originate from one sample, sequenced in a study of identical twins' blood T cells. TCRdb fed the 5' RACE reads into MiXCR, producing one record per CDR3 protein. The sample yields hundreds of thousands of distinct CDR3 sequences, 25% to 35% seen once. Sequencing input: PBMCs. These receptors all come from a woman between 18 and 50 years old in good health.

This clonotype occurred a few times. CDR3 region: CAITSGVYNEQFF. The DNA for the CDR3 is TGTGCCATCACTAGCGGGGTGTACAATGAGCAGTTCTTC. The chain couples TRBV10-3 to TRBJ2-1; 9 nucleotides agree with TRBD2. Germline V gene sequence: CDR1 ENHRY, CDR2 SYGVKD. Trimming at V came to 7 bases and at J to 4 bases, leaving 2 bases not matched to a gene. The CDR3 has 13 residues.

This clonotype showed up just a few times. V usage is TRBV3-1 and J usage is TRBJ2-7, with TRBD1 as a possible D gene (5 bases). The V gene lost 7 bases and the J gene lost 1 base, with 11 bases spanning the gap. Germline V gene sequence: CDR1 LGHDT, CDR2 YNNKEL (reference sequence). The length of the CDR3 is 13 residues. CDR3 sequence (DNA): TGTGCCAGCACTCAGGGCTCTTCCTACGAGCAGTACTTC. Its translation is CASTQGSSYEQYF.

This clonotype was found a few times. V usage is TRBV11-2 and J usage is TRBJ2-5, with TRBD2 identical over 11 bases. CDR1 is SGHAT, CDR2 FQNNGV, per germline. The CDR3 runs to 16 residues. Trimming cost V 3 bases and J 5 bases; bases outside gene matches: 8. The CDR3 DNA is TGTGCCAGCAGCTTTACTAGCGGGAGATTTGGGGAGACCCAGTACTTC. Encoded protein: CASSFTSGRFGETQYF. The full variable domain, rest sourced from reference TRBV11-2 and TRBJ2-5, is EAGVAQSPRYKIIEKRQSVAFWCNPISGHATLYWYQQILGQGPKLLIQFQNNGVVDDSQLPKDRFSAERLKGVDSTLKIQPAKLEDSAVYLCASSFTSGRFGETQYFGPGTRLLVL.

This clonotype was counted at least ten times. V usage is TRBV29-1 and J usage is TRBJ1-1; possible D gene TRBD1, 5 bases. Germline-derived CDR1 and CDR2 are SQVTM and ANQGSEA. Trimming left V 7 bases short and J 1 base short, with 13 bases between. This CDR3 region has 13 residues. The CDR3 region is CSALPRENTEAFF. The CDR3 nucleotides read TGCAGCGCCCTGCCCAGGGAGAACACTGAAGCTTTCTTT.

This chain joins TRBV11-2 and TRBJ2-2; no firm D call. This CDR3 region has 15 residues. V shed 0 bases and J shed 4 bases, with 9 bases lying between them. The V gene's germline CDR1 is SGHAT and CDR2 FQNNGV. The CDR3 here is CASSLEPGTTGELFF. For the CDR3, the DNA is TGTGCCAGCAGCTTAGAGCCGGGTACCACCGGGGAGCTGTTTTTT.

This clonotype occurred many times. The chain couples TRBV6-2 or TRBV6-3 to TRBJ2-7; D gene ambiguous. Trimming took 7 bases from V and 3 from J, leaving 13 bases between them. This CDR3 is built from 13 residues. CDR1 and CDR2 from the germline V gene are MNHEY and SVGEGT. In DNA form, the CDR3 reads TGTGCCAGCACCTCCACAGAATTCTACGAGCAGTACTTC. This sequence encodes CASTSTEFYEQYF.

In this sample, this clonotype turned up a few times. The chain employs TRBV7-6 and TRBJ2-7, with D perhaps matching TRBD2 (6 bases). The CDR3 totals 15 residues. V lost 1 base and J 3 bases, leaving 13 bases between the germline ends. CDR1 is SGHVS and CDR2 is FNYEAQ in the germline V gene. DNA of the CDR3: TGTGCCAGCAGCTTAGGGGGACTTGGAAACTACGAGCAGTACTTC. It encodes CASSLGGLGNYEQYF.

The rearrangement uses TRBV6-5 and TRBJ2-2; 7 bases match TRBD2. Germline V gene sequence: CDR1 MNHEY, CDR2 SVGAGI. V dropped 7 bases and J dropped 5; count of bases not matched to a gene: 10. This CDR3 contains 15 residues. The DNA of the CDR3 is TGTGCCAGCACCAAAGGGAGGGCACAGACCGGGGAGCTGTTTTTT. Encoded protein: CASTKGRAQTGELFF.

Many counts were recorded for this clonotype. CDR3 sequence (DNA): TGCGCCAGCAGCTTATCAGGGGACAATCAGCCCCAGCATTTT. This gives the protein CASSLSGDNQPQHF. The gene calls are TRBV5-1 and TRBJ1-5; D perhaps matches TRBD1 (6 bases). Germline CDR1 and CDR2: SGHRS and YFSETQ. CDR3 length: 14 amino acids. V lost 2 bases to trimming and J lost 3 bases, with 9 bases between them.

The chain carries TRBV6-6 and TRBJ1-1; 9 bases are a match to TRBD1. V shed 9 bases, J shed 6 bases, and the junction held 11 bases outside the gene matches. This CDR3 has 14 amino acids. Germline CDR1 MNHNY, CDR2 SVGAGI (reference sequence). CDR3 region: CARSPGQGYPEAFF. In DNA form, the CDR3 reads TGTGCCAGAAGTCCCGGACAGGGGTACCCTGAAGCTTTCTTT.

This clonotype has just a few counts. V usage is TRBV12-3 or TRBV12-4 and J usage is TRBJ2-7; D remains ambiguous. The V and J ends lost 3 bases and 0 bases respectively, with 9 bases between them. The CDR3 has 14 amino acids. The DNA of the CDR3 is TGTGCCAGCAGTTTCATGGCGACCTCCTACGAGCAGTACTTC. It translates to CASSFMATSYEQYF.

This clonotype came up a few times. The chain carries TRBV4-1 and TRBJ2-5; 7 positions match TRBD2. Germline lookup yields CDR1 MGHRA and CDR2 YSYEKL. The junction had 4 bases not matched to a gene; V was cut back by 2 bases and J by 4 bases. The CDR3 loop spans 14 amino acids. This chain's CDR3 is CASSQPGRLETQYF. CDR3 coding DNA: TGCGCCAGCAGCCAACCCGGGAGGTTAGAGACCCAGTACTTC.

This clonotype was recorded many times. The J gene is TRBJ2-1, the V gene TRBV29-1; 7 nucleotides match TRBD1. Germline CDR1 is SQVTM and CDR2 is ANQGSEA. V gave up 8 bases and J gave up 6 bases; unmatched junction bases: 4. The CDR3 runs 11 residues. CDR3: CSFNRGNEQFF. CDR3 bases: TGCAGCTTTAACAGGGGCAATGAGCAGTTCTTC.

The V gene is TRBV20-1, the J gene TRBJ1-5, with unresolved D. This CDR3 contains 13 residues. The V gene's germline CDR1 is DFQATT and CDR2 SNEGSKA (reference sequence). V gave up 2 bases and J gave up 11 bases, with 16 bases separating them. The CDR3 coding sequence is TGCAGTGCTAGAATTACTAGGGCTTGGGCCCAGCATTTT. Translating gives CSARITRAWAQHF.

This clonotype was counted only a few times. The V call is TRBV5-1, the J call TRBJ1-4, with D maybe TRBD1 (5 bases). There are 15 residues in the CDR3. V was shortened by 0 bases and J by 8 bases, with 14 bases between the two germline ends. The germline gives CDR1 SGHRS, CDR2 YFSETQ. CDR3 sequence reads: CASSLGAGWEEKLFF. CDR3 nucleotides: TGCGCCAGCAGCTTGGGTGCAGGGTGGGAAGAAAAACTGTTTTTT. Together with reference TRBV5-1 and TRBJ1-4, the CDR3 gives the full variable domain: KAGVTQTPRYLIKTRGQQVTLSCSPISGHRSVSWYQQTPGQGLQFLFEYFSETQRNKGNFPGRFSGRQFSNSRSEMNVSTLELGDSALYLCASSLGAGWEEKLFFGSGTQLSVL.

For this clonotype: It may be a read error: a sequence one base away is much more abundant. V usage is TRBV29-1 and J usage is TRBJ1-5; weak D call: TRBD1 (6 bases). The germline V gene has CDR1 SQVTM and CDR2 ANQGSEA. The CDR3 has 12 amino acids. Between the trimmed V and J ends, which lost 8 bases and 5 bases, there was a span of 13 bases. Here the CDR3 DNA reads TGCAGCTCGGGGGCAAACGATCAGCCCCAGCATTTT. This sequence encodes CSSGANDQPQHF.

The chain joins TRBV19 to TRBJ1-2, with D tentatively TRBD1 (6 bases). CDR1 and CDR2 (germline): LNHDA, SQIVND (reference sequence). The V end was cut by 7 bases, the J end by 7 bases, with 10 bases between. The CDR3 contains 11 residues. The CDR3 reads CASTWGPGYTF. Here the CDR3 DNA reads TGTGCCAGTACCTGGGGGCCTGGCTACACCTTC.

This clonotype was picked up many times. J is TRBJ2-7 and V is TRBV11-3; D not certain. V lost 5 bases and J lost 4, with 9 bases in between. Per germline, CDR1 SGHNT and CDR2 YENEEA. This CDR3 is built from 12 residues. The CDR3 bases are TGTGCCAGCAGCCACGGAAGGTACGAGCAGTACTTC. Protein sequence: CASSHGRYEQYF.

In this sample, this clonotype turned up a few times. This chain joins TRBV3-1 and TRBJ2-1; D unclear. The V and J ends lost 6 bases and 10 bases respectively, with 13 bases between them. CDR3 length: 12 amino acids. Germline loops: CDR1 LGHDT, CDR2 YNNKEL (reference sequence). CDR3: CASSLHPREQFF. CDR3 coding DNA: TGTGCCAGCAGTCTTCACCCGAGGGAGCAGTTCTTC.

In its sample, this clonotype was seen a few times. Here the CDR3 reads CASSVEGYGYTF. CDR3 bases: TGTGCCAGCAGCGTAGAAGGTTATGGCTACACCTTC. V is TRBV9 and J is TRBJ1-2; D gene ambiguous. The CDR3 sequence is 12 residues long. V was shortened by 0 bases and J by 5 bases, with 5 bases between the two germline ends. Germline V gives CDR1 SGDLS, CDR2 YYNGEE.

This clonotype occurred many times. This rearrangement joins TRBV12-3 or TRBV12-4 to TRBJ1-2; D is unclear. Trimming shortened V by 4 bases and J by 6 bases, and 9 bases separated the two germline ends. The length of the CDR3 is 12 residues. This CDR3 is CASSSLRDGYTF. For the CDR3, the DNA is TGTGCCAGCAGTTCGTTGAGAGATGGCTACACCTTC.

The table lists this clonotype with many counts. The chain couples TRBV10-1 to TRBJ1-2, with D perhaps matching TRBD1 (5 bases). The V gene lost 5 bases and the J gene lost 2 bases, with 9 bases spanning the gap. The CDR3 totals 13 residues. The V gene's germline CDR1 is WNHNN and CDR2 SYGVQD (reference sequence). The DNA for the CDR3 is TGCGCCAGCAGTCCGGGACCCAACTATGGCTACACCTTC. Translated: CASSPGPNYGYTF.

The chain is built from TRBV6-2 or TRBV6-3 and TRBJ2-2; 9 nucleotides match TRBD2. V was clipped by 6 bases and J by 6 bases; unmatched bases: 8. Germline V lookup: CDR1 MNHEY, CDR2 SVGEGT. The CDR3 covers 15 residues. CDR3 sequence reads: CASRDSGSTSGELFF. CDR3 nucleotide sequence: TGTGCCAGCAGAGATAGCGGGAGTACTTCCGGGGAGCTGTTTTTT.

There are a few counts of this clonotype. This chain links TRBV6-2 or TRBV6-3 with TRBJ2-1; 8 bases are a match to TRBD1. The CDR3 totals 12 residues. From germline, CDR1 is MNHEY and CDR2 SVGEGT. Trimming took 3 bases from V and 9 from J; bases not matched to a gene: 1. The CDR3 region is CASSYDRGEQFF. CDR3 sequence (DNA): TGTGCCAGCAGTTATGACAGGGGTGAGCAGTTCTTC.

There are many counts of this clonotype. V usage is TRBV20-1 and J usage is TRBJ1-1; 10 nucleotides align to TRBD1. This CDR3 comprises 14 residues. The V gene end was trimmed by 5 bases and the J gene end by 3 bases; junction bases not matched to a gene: 6. Per germline, CDR1 DFQATT and CDR2 SNEGSKA (reference sequence). The CDR3 reads CSALWTGGYTEAFF. As DNA, the CDR3 is TGCAGTGCTCTTTGGACAGGGGGGTACACTGAAGCTTTCTTT.